These 26 T cell receptor beta chains originate from one sample sequenced in a study of blood T cell repertoires in COVID-19. Measured with immunoSEQ multiplex PCR; TCRdb has only the in-frame clones, and not every one. The data show approximately 230,000 clones, with around 90% seen just once and 1.3% to 1.5% held by the top ten. Sequencing used peripheral blood. All receptors derive from a man at least 80 years old with acute or convalescent COVID-19.

The chain joins TRBV6-6 to TRBJ1-1, with a tentative D call TRBD1 (5 bases). CDR1 is MNHNY, CDR2 SVGAGI, per germline (reference sequence). V was trimmed by 6 bases and J by 1 base, leaving 9 bases between them. This CDR3 is built from 13 residues. This chain's CDR3 is CASSPQENTEAFF. The CDR3 nucleotides read TGTGCCAGCAGCCCACAGGAGAACACTGAAGCTTTCTTT.

This clone was found a few times. The chain joins TRBV5-1 to TRBJ2-5; weak D call: TRBD1 (5 bases). The CDR3 covers 15 residues. Trimming cost V 2 bases and J 5 bases, with 16 bases left between them. The V gene's germline CDR1 is SGHRS and CDR2 YFSETQ. For the CDR3, the DNA is TGCGCCAGCAGCTTAGCTGCCGGCAGGGCTGAGACCCAGTACTTC. Its translation is CASSLAAGRAETQYF.

The J gene is TRBJ2-2, the V gene TRBV7-2; D is perhaps TRBD2 (5 bases). The V end lost 4 bases, the J end lost 4 bases, and 10 bases lay between the germline ends. The germline V gene has CDR1 SGHTA and CDR2 FQGNSA. This CDR3 comprises 14 residues. CDR3 loop: CASSYSRGTGELFF. CDR3 DNA: TGTGCCAGCAGCTATTCACGGGGCACCGGGGAGCTGTTTTTT.

The J gene is TRBJ2-2, the V gene TRBV19; tentatively, D is TRBD2 (5 bases). Germline CDR1 reads LNHDA; CDR2 reads SQIVND (reference sequence). The CDR3 sequence is 14 residues long. The V and J ends lost 5 bases and 6 bases respectively, with 13 bases between them. DNA for the CDR3: TGTGCCAGTAGTCTCACTAGTGTCCCCGGGGAGCTGTTTTTT. This translates into CASSLTSVPGELFF.

The chain recombines TRBV19 with TRBJ1-2; 9 bases agree with TRBD1. The trim removed 8 bases at V and 4 bases at J, leaving 5 bases unmatched. CDR3 size: 13 residues. CDR1 is LNHDA, CDR2 SQIVND, per germline (reference sequence). The CDR3 spells CASGQGNFYGYTF. The DNA of the CDR3 is TGTGCCAGTGGACAGGGGAATTTCTATGGCTACACCTTC.

The V call is TRBV7-3, the J call TRBJ1-6; D might be TRBD1 (5 bases). The CDR3 totals 14 residues. V was shortened by 4 bases and J by 3 bases, with 7 bases between the two germline ends. Looked up from germline, CDR1 is SGHTA and CDR2 is FQGTGA. Here the CDR3 DNA reads TGTGCCAGCAGCTCAGACAGCTATAATTCACCCCTCCACTTT. Amino acid sequence: CASSSDSYNSPLHF.

The chain has TRBV19 and TRBJ1-6; 7 nucleotides line up with TRBD1. J gave up 9 bases and V 5 bases, and 10 bases lay outside the gene matches. CDR1 is LNHDA and CDR2 is SQIVND in the germline V gene (reference sequence). This CDR3 is 15 amino acids long. Here the CDR3 DNA reads TGTGCCAGTAGTCCAATGGACAGGAACAGTTCACCCCTCCACTTT. This codes for CASSPMDRNSSPLHF.

The rearrangement uses TRBV10-3 and TRBJ1-5, with a tentative D call TRBD1 (5 bases). The CDR3 totals 15 residues. Trimming removed 2 bases at V and 6 bases at J, with 14 bases between. Germline V gene data show CDR1 as ENHRY and CDR2 as SYGVKD. This chain's CDR3 is CAISEAAGKSQPQHF. In nucleotides, the CDR3 is TGTGCCATCAGTGAGGCGGCAGGGAAGTCTCAGCCCCAGCATTTT.

The chain combines TRBV9 with TRBJ2-1; tentatively, D is TRBD2 (6 bases). CDR1 and CDR2 (germline): SGDLS, YYNGEE. Trimming took off 2 bases at V and 9 bases at J, with 12 bases between the two ends. The CDR3 covers 13 residues. Here the CDR3 DNA reads TGTGCCAGCAGCGTGAAGGGAGGTGGTGAGCAGTTCTTC. It codes for CASSVKGGGEQFF.

This clone appeared a single time. The chain uses TRBV6-5 and TRBJ1-1; D not certain. Trimming pared 5 bases from V and 0 bases from J, leaving 10 bases between. The germline V gene has CDR1 MNHEY and CDR2 SVGAGI. This CDR3 has 14 residues. DNA of the CDR3: TGTGCCAGCAGTACACGCCGAATGAACACTGAAGCTTTCTTT. The encoded protein is CASSTRRMNTEAFF.

To note about this clone: A much larger clone differs by one base, so this may be a read error. The identical CDR3 is also encoded by other nucleotide sequences in the sample. The genes are TRBV7-9 and TRBJ2-7; 7 bases match TRBD1. V trimming: 5 bases; J trimming: 4 bases; junction bases outside the gene matches: 2. The CDR3 spans 12 residues. CDR1 SEHNR and CDR2 FQNEAQ come from the germline V gene (reference sequence). The CDR3 spells CASSPTGYEQYF. CDR3 in DNA: TGTGCCAGCAGCCCGACAGGGTACGAGCAGTACTTC.

The rearrangement links TRBV6-5 to TRBJ2-7, with 7 bases identical to TRBD2. Germline lookup yields CDR1 MNHEY and CDR2 SVGAGI. The CDR3 totals 14 residues. V trimming: 5 bases; J trimming: 2 bases; junction bases outside the gene matches: 6. The CDR3 DNA follows: TGTGCCAGCAGTCCCTACGGGGGGACCTACGAGCAGTACTTC. Translated: CASSPYGGTYEQYF.

The chain uses TRBV7-9 and TRBJ1-1, with D unresolved. Germline CDR1 SEHNR, CDR2 FQNEAQ (reference sequence). There are 13 residues in the CDR3. The V end was cut by 0 bases, the J end by 0 bases, with 2 bases between. This CDR3 is CASSLALNTEAFF. CDR3 DNA sequence: TGTGCCAGCAGCTTAGCCTTGAACACTGAAGCTTTCTTT.

This chain uses TRBV3-1 (or the pseudogene TRBV3-2) with TRBJ2-5; the D gene is possibly TRBD2 (6 bases). V was shortened by 1 base and J by 4 bases, with 10 bases between the two germline ends. CDR1 LGHDT and CDR2 YNNKEL come from the germline V gene (reference sequence). The CDR3 runs 14 residues. CDR3: CASSQAAGRETQYF. Here the CDR3 DNA reads TGTGCCAGCAGCCAAGCGGCGGGACGAGAGACCCAGTACTTC.

This clone has more than one count but fewer than ten. This chain joins TRBV7-2 and TRBJ2-7; 11 bases match TRBD2. The germline V gene has CDR1 SGHTA and CDR2 FQGNSA. V dropped 3 bases and J dropped 2; count of bases not matched to a gene: 0. CDR3 length: 14 amino acids. Written as DNA, the CDR3 is TGTGCCAGCAGCTTTAGCGGGGGGGCCTACGAGCAGTACTTC. This codes for CASSFSGGAYEQYF.

The J gene is TRBJ2-1, the V gene TRBV6-2 or TRBV6-3; the match to TRBD2 covers 7 bases. V gave up 5 bases and J gave up 6 bases; unmatched junction bases: 13. The CDR3 runs 16 residues. Germline loops: CDR1 MNHEY, CDR2 SVGEGT. This CDR3 is CASSQLPRTRGNEQFF. CDR3 DNA sequence: TGTGCCAGCAGTCAACTACCCAGGACTAGGGGCAATGAGCAGTTCTTC.

DNA for the CDR3: TGTGCCAGCAGCTATGACATGGCGTACGAGCAGTACTTC. Protein: CASSYDMAYEQYF. The J gene is TRBJ2-7, the V gene TRBV5-6; D uncertain. V dropped 3 bases and J dropped 4 bases, with 11 bases sitting between them. This CDR3 has 13 residues. Germline loops: CDR1 SGHDT, CDR2 YYEEEE.

A single count supports this clone. This rearrangement joins TRBV27 to TRBJ2-1; D perhaps matches TRBD1 (6 bases). The germline V gene encodes CDR1 MNHEY and CDR2 SMNVEV (reference sequence). V dropped 0 bases and J dropped 6 bases, with 18 bases sitting between them. The CDR3 runs 17 residues. DNA of the CDR3: TGTGCCAGCAGTTTATCGACCAGGGGTCTGGTATTCAATGAGCAGTTCTTC. This encodes CASSLSTRGLVFNEQFF.

CDR3 residues: CASRDSHMNTEAFF. The CDR3 coding sequence is TGTGCCAGCAGGGACAGCCATATGAACACTGAAGCTTTCTTT. The rearrangement links TRBV6-5 to TRBJ1-1; a possible D gene is TRBD1 (6 bases). The V gene's germline CDR1 is MNHEY and CDR2 SVGAGI. This CDR3 comprises 14 residues. V shed 6 bases and J shed 0 bases, with 11 bases lying between them.

This chain's CDR3 is CASSHHQPGELGYTF. The DNA for the CDR3 is TGTGCCAGCAGCCATCATCAACCAGGGGAGTTAGGCTACACCTTC. The rearrangement uses TRBV14 and TRBJ1-2; maybe TRBD1 (6 bases). Between the trimmed V and J ends, which lost 3 bases and 8 bases, there was a span of 19 bases. Germline V CDR1 and CDR2: SGHDN, FVKESK. The CDR3 totals 15 residues.

V usage is TRBV5-1 and J usage is TRBJ1-3; 7 nucleotides align to TRBD1. CDR1 and CDR2 (germline): SGHRS, YFSETQ. This CDR3 is built from 14 residues. V shed 5 bases, J shed 0 bases, and the junction held 2 bases outside the gene matches. Here the CDR3 DNA reads TGCGCCAGCAGGACAGGGAACTCTGGAAACACCATATATTTT. This gives the protein CASRTGNSGNTIYF.

The chain combines TRBV7-9 with TRBJ1-4; D remains ambiguous. V shed 6 bases and J shed 11 bases, with 16 bases lying between them. The CDR3 is 13 amino acids. Germline V gene data show CDR1 as SEHNR and CDR2 as FQNEAQ (reference sequence). The CDR3, as DNA: TGTGCCAGCAGTCTACATTCATCGGGGAAACTGTTTTTT. Translation: CASSLHSSGKLFF.

This clone was seen repeatedly, ten times or more. The CDR3 DNA sequence: TGTGCCAGCAACCCGACAGGGAAAGAGACCCAGTACTTC. This translates into CASNPTGKETQYF. V gene TRBV6-4 combines with J gene TRBJ2-5, with 7 nucleotides matching TRBD1. The junction had 5 bases not matched to a gene; V was cut back by 7 bases and J by 3 bases. The CDR3 length is 13 residues. The germline V gene encodes CDR1 MRHNA and CDR2 SNTAGT.

J is TRBJ1-6 and V is TRBV5-1, with a weak D call TRBD1 (6 bases). Trimming removed 0 bases at V and 9 bases at J, with 10 bases between. This CDR3 has 14 residues. The germline gives CDR1 SGHRS, CDR2 YFSETQ. CDR3 in DNA: TGCGCCAGCAGCTTGGAGGTCAGGGGTTCACCCCTCCACTTT. This translates into CASSLEVRGSPLHF.

The V call is TRBV4-1, the J call TRBJ2-1; a possible D gene is TRBD1 (6 bases). This CDR3 is built from 15 residues. V lost 4 bases and J lost 7, with 17 bases in between. Germline values: CDR1 MGHRA, CDR2 YSYEKL. The CDR3 DNA is TGCGCCAGCAGCCGATCCCATGAAAGGGGGAATGAGCAGTTCTTC. This translates into CASSRSHERGNEQFF.

The rearrangement joins TRBV11-3 to TRBJ2-6, with a weak D call TRBD2 (5 bases). V was pared by 5 bases and J by 4 bases, with 12 bases between. In germline, CDR1 is SGHNT, CDR2 YENEEA. The CDR3 has 15 residues. The DNA for the CDR3 is TGTGCCAGCAGCCCGGGATTGGGGGGGGCCAACGTCCTGACTTTC. As protein: CASSPGLGGANVLTF.